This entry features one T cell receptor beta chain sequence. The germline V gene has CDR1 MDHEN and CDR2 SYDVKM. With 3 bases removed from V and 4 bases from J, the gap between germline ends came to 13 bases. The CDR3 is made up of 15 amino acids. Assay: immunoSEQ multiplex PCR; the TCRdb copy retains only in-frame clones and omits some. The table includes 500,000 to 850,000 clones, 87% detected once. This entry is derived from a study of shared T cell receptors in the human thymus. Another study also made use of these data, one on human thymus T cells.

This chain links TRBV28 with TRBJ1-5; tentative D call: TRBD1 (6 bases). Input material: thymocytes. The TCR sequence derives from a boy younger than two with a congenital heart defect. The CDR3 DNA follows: TGTGCCAGCAGTTTGCACCCGGACAGAAATCAGCCCCAGCATTTT. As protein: CASSLHPDRNQPQHF.